A single sample gave rise to the 30 T cell receptor beta chains below, sequenced in a study of control samples from healthy donors and cancer patients. Clones were read by immunoSEQ multiplex PCR, and TCRdb kept only the in-frame ones, dropping some. The repertoire has fewer than 200,000 clones, roughly 93% of them found once; the top ten carry over 4%. Sequencing used blood. The receptors were sampled from a woman aged 55-75 years in good health.

There are a few counts of this clone. This chain links TRBV3-1 (or the pseudogene TRBV3-2) with TRBJ1-5, with 7 bases identical to TRBD1. V lost 5 bases, J lost 4 bases, and 2 bases stayed unmatched. CDR1 is LGHDT, CDR2 YNNKEL, per germline (reference sequence). This CDR3 is 13 amino acids long. CDR3 sequence: CASSGQENQPQHF. Here the CDR3 DNA reads TGTGCCAGCAGCGGACAGGAGAATCAGCCCCAGCATTTT.

The chain joins TRBV7-2 to TRBJ1-3; D unresolved. The germline V and J ends were trimmed by 2 bases and 0 bases, with 5 bases remaining between them. CDR1 and CDR2 from the germline V gene are SGHTA and FQGNSA. CDR3 length equals 14 residues. CDR3 coding DNA: TGTGCCAGCAGCTTATGGGACTCTGGAAACACCATATATTTT. Protein sequence: CASSLWDSGNTIYF. Full variable domain (outside the CDR3, taken from reference TRBV7-2 and TRBJ1-3): GAGVSQSPSNKVTEKGKDVELRCDPISGHTALYWYRQSLGQGLEFLIYFQGNSAPDKSGLPSDRFSAERTGGSVSTLTIQRTQQEDSAVYLCASSLWDSGNTIYFGEGSWLTVV.

This chain connects TRBV3-1 (or the pseudogene TRBV3-2) to TRBJ2-1; D is unclear. The CDR3 runs 13 residues. The V gene's germline CDR1 is LGHDT and CDR2 YNNKEL (reference sequence). Trimming took off 2 bases at V and 9 bases at J, with 11 bases between the two ends. Written as DNA, the CDR3 is TGTGCCAGCAGCCAACACGGGCCCGGTGAGCAGTTCTTC. It encodes CASSQHGPGEQFF.

The chain is built from TRBV4-2 and TRBJ2-7; D assignment may be TRBD1 or TRBD2 (6 bases each). CDR1 LGHNA and CDR2 YNFKEQ come from the germline V gene. The CDR3 sequence is 15 residues long. V gave up 5 bases and J gave up 2 bases, with 16 bases separating them. CDR3 in amino acids: CASSDRGGKAYEQYF. The CDR3 bases are TGTGCCAGCAGCGACAGAGGGGGGAAGGCCTACGAGCAGTACTTC.

V is TRBV5-1 and J is TRBJ2-7; 7 bases are a match to TRBD1. The CDR3 runs to 15 residues. Unmatched junction bases numbered 6, after V lost 0 bases and J lost 3 bases. CDR1 and CDR2 (germline): SGHRS, YFSETQ. The CDR3 DNA reads as TGCGCCAGCAGCTTGGCCGGGACAGCGGACTACGAGCAGTACTTC. The encoded protein is CASSLAGTADYEQYF.

The genes are TRBV18 and TRBJ1-4, with TRBD1 identical over 7 bases. With 2 bases clipped from V and 8 bases from J, the junction kept 11 bases outside the gene matches. The CDR3 has 16 residues. In germline, CDR1 is KGHSH, CDR2 LQKENI. The CDR3 coding sequence is TGTGCCAGCTCACCAACTAAGGCAGGGGGGATCGAAAAACTGTTTTTT. Protein: CASSPTKAGGIEKLFF.

This rearrangement joins TRBV9 to TRBJ2-1, with a tentative D call TRBD2 (6 bases). Germline-derived CDR1 and CDR2 are SGDLS and YYNGEE. Trimming removed 2 bases from V and 0 bases from J, with 9 bases in between. This CDR3 is built from 15 residues. This CDR3 is CASSVGGTSYNEQFF. DNA of the CDR3: TGTGCCAGCAGCGTGGGGGGTACCTCCTACAATGAGCAGTTCTTC.

The chain joins TRBV11-1 to TRBJ2-3; 10 bases line up with TRBD2. With 3 bases clipped from V and 11 bases from J, the junction kept 14 bases outside the gene matches. In germline, CDR1 is SGHAT, CDR2 FQDESV (reference sequence). CDR3 length equals 16 residues. CDR3 residues: CASSFPSGGAYTGQYF. In DNA, the CDR3 is TGTGCCAGCAGCTTTCCGAGCGGGGGGGCATATACGGGGCAGTATTTT. Looking up the rest from reference TRBV11-1 and TRBJ2-3 gives the full variable domain: EAEVAQSPRYKITEKSQAVAFWCDPISGHATLYWYRQILGQGPELLVQFQDESVVDDSQLPKDRFSAERLKGVDSTLKIQPAELGDSAMYLCASSFPSGGAYTGQYFGPGTRLTVL.

The chain links TRBV9 to TRBJ2-3, with TRBD1 identical over 9 bases. The V and J ends lost 4 bases and 5 bases, in that order; junction bases with no gene match: 11. The germline gives CDR1 SGDLS, CDR2 YYNGEE. This CDR3 spans 16 amino acids. The DNA for the CDR3 is TGTGCCAGCAGCCCGAGGACAGGGGCGTCCGGAGATACGCAGTATTTT. The encoded protein is CASSPRTGASGDTQYF.

The J gene is TRBJ1-2, the V gene TRBV19; tentatively, D is TRBD1 (5 bases). CDR3 size: 13 residues. Germline V lookup: CDR1 LNHDA, CDR2 SQIVND (reference sequence). V lost 7 bases and J 4 bases, leaving 13 bases between the germline ends. The CDR3 sequence: CASKRGMGYGYTF. CDR3 nucleotide sequence: TGTGCCAGTAAGAGGGGTATGGGCTATGGCTACACCTTC.

The V gene is TRBV3-1 (or the pseudogene TRBV3-2), the J gene TRBJ1-1; D may be TRBD1 (6 bases). This CDR3 spans 13 amino acids. Germline V gene lookup returns CDR1 LGHDT and CDR2 YNNKEL (reference sequence). V was shortened by 6 bases and J by 1 base, with 9 bases between the two germline ends. The CDR3 is CASSTGRNTEAFF. The CDR3 DNA reads as TGTGCCAGCAGTACAGGGAGGAACACTGAAGCTTTCTTT.

V usage is TRBV19 and J usage is TRBJ1-1; 7 bases agree with TRBD1. Germline V gene data show CDR1 as LNHDA and CDR2 as SQIVND (reference sequence). The CDR3 covers 15 residues. V gave up 5 bases and J gave up 5 bases; unmatched junction bases: 11. The DNA of the CDR3 is TGTGCCAGTAGTCTAAAAACAGGGGTAGGAACTGAAGCTTTCTTT. It codes for CASSLKTGVGTEAFF.

The chain couples TRBV4-2 to TRBJ1-4, with 10 bases aligning to TRBD1. The V gene's germline CDR1 is LGHNA and CDR2 YNFKEQ. CDR3 length: 18 residues. The V segment lost 3 bases and the J segment 0 bases; nucleotides outside the gene matches: 7. The CDR3 nucleotides are TGTGCCAGCAGCCATCCGACAGGGGGCCCGACAACTAATGAAAAACTGTTTTTT. Translating it yields CASSHPTGGPTTNEKLFF.

V and J are TRBV5-6 and TRBJ1-5, with a tentative D call TRBD1 (5 bases). The germline V and J ends were trimmed by 4 bases and 1 base, with 12 bases remaining between them. This CDR3 is built from 15 residues. Germline loops: CDR1 SGHDT, CDR2 YYEEEE. Here the CDR3 reads CASSTGGFSNQPQHF. The CDR3 bases are TGTGCCAGCAGCACTGGGGGATTCAGCAATCAGCCCCAGCATTTT.

This chain connects TRBV27 to TRBJ2-7, with 9 bases aligning to TRBD1. Trimming took 3 bases from V and 0 from J; bases not matched to a gene: 18. This CDR3 spans 20 amino acids. In germline, CDR1 is MNHEY, CDR2 SMNVEV (reference sequence). This CDR3 is CASSFHRDRVTKLSSYEQYF. The CDR3 DNA follows: TGTGCCAGCAGTTTCCACCGGGACAGGGTTACCAAATTGAGCTCCTACGAGCAGTACTTC.

V is TRBV5-4 and J is TRBJ2-1, with D possibly being TRBD2 (5 bases). Per germline, CDR1 SGHNT and CDR2 YYREEE (reference sequence). Deletions cut 2 bases from V and 1 base from J, with 16 bases between. CDR3 length: 17 amino acids. CDR3 in amino acids: CASSFSSSGRSYNEQFF. The DNA for the CDR3 is TGTGCCAGCAGCTTTAGTTCGTCGGGGAGATCCTACAATGAGCAGTTCTTC.

J is TRBJ1-1 and V is TRBV29-1; D unclear. This CDR3 comprises 13 residues. From germline, CDR1 is SQVTM and CDR2 ANQGSEA. The V end lost 4 bases, the J end lost 6 bases, and 15 bases lay between the germline ends. CDR3 region: CSVVFFIGSEAFF. CDR3 nucleotide sequence: TGCAGCGTTGTCTTTTTTATTGGGTCTGAAGCTTTCTTT. The full variable domain, its missing parts supplied by reference TRBV29-1 and TRBJ1-1, is SAVISQKPSRDICQRGTSLTIQCQVDSQVTMMFWYRQQPGQSLTLIATANQGSEATYESGFVIDKFPISRPNLTFSTLTVSNMSPEDSSIYLCSVVFFIGSEAFFGQGTRLTVV.

The V and J genes are TRBV7-2 and TRBJ2-2; D ambiguous. The CDR3 consists of 17 residues. V was cut by 0 bases and J by 0 bases, with 11 bases left in between. CDR1 is SGHTA, CDR2 FQGNSA, per germline. DNA for the CDR3: TGTGCCAGCAGCTTAGCGCCCGGCGCTGCGAACACCGGGGAGCTGTTTTTT. Translation gives CASSLAPGAANTGELFF.

Worth noting for this clone: The sample contains more than one DNA sequence encoding this CDR3. This chain connects TRBV3-1 (or the pseudogene TRBV3-2) to TRBJ1-1, with D uncertain. The CDR3 has 13 residues. The germline V and J ends were trimmed by 1 base and 1 base, with 4 bases remaining between them. Germline V lookup: CDR1 LGHDT, CDR2 YNNKEL (reference sequence). The CDR3 DNA reads as TGTGCCAGCAGCCAAGGGGGGAACACTGAAGCTTTCTTT. It encodes CASSQGGNTEAFF.

The genes are TRBV6-2 or TRBV6-3 and TRBJ2-3; D call uncertain. Germline loops: CDR1 MNHEY, CDR2 SVGEGT. V lost 6 bases and J lost 4, with 14 bases in between. The length of the CDR3 is 14 residues. The CDR3 is CASSQPWGADTQYF. The CDR3 coding sequence is TGTGCCAGCAGCCAACCGTGGGGTGCAGATACGCAGTATTTT.

This chain joins TRBV2 and TRBJ1-5; 7 nucleotides line up with TRBD1. With V trimmed by 8 bases and J by 0 bases, 4 bases remained unmatched. This CDR3 is 14 amino acids long. Germline loops: CDR1 SNHLY, CDR2 FYNNEI. This chain's CDR3 is CASQGQSSNQPQHF. CDR3 nucleotides: TGTGCCAGCCAGGGACAGTCTAGCAATCAGCCCCAGCATTTT.

The gene calls are TRBV18 and TRBJ1-6, with 9 nucleotides matching TRBD1. This CDR3 spans 14 amino acids. In germline, CDR1 is KGHSH, CDR2 LQKENI. J was trimmed by 10 bases and V by 6 bases; bases with no gene match: 7. The CDR3 spells CASSQGQGDSPLHF. The CDR3 DNA follows: TGTGCCAGCTCCCAGGGACAGGGAGACTCACCCCTCCACTTT.

The chain is built from TRBV7-9 and TRBJ1-4; D uncertain. In germline, CDR1 is SEHNR, CDR2 FQNEAQ (reference sequence). Trimming removed 6 bases from V and 7 bases from J, with 12 bases in between. This CDR3 contains 13 residues. For the CDR3, the DNA is TGTGCCAGCAGTCCTGGACGGGGTGAAAAACTGTTTTTT. This sequence encodes CASSPGRGEKLFF.

The gene calls are TRBV19 and TRBJ1-3, with D hard to call. Trimming removed 0 bases at V and 2 bases at J, with 8 bases between. The CDR3 is made up of 15 amino acids. CDR1 is LNHDA and CDR2 is SQIVND in the germline V gene (reference sequence). The CDR3 is CASSIDSRAGNTIYF. The CDR3 DNA is TGTGCCAGTAGTATAGATAGCCGCGCTGGAAACACCATATATTTT.

A single count supports this clone. The chain carries TRBV10-3 and TRBJ1-5, with 11 positions matching TRBD1. The CDR3 has 15 residues. The J segment lost 4 bases and the V segment lost 4 bases, leaving 3 bases of the junction unmatched. CDR1 and CDR2 (germline): ENHRY, SYGVKD. CDR3 in DNA: TGTGCCATCAGTGGGACAGGGGGCGGGAATCAGCCCCAGCATTTT. This gives the protein CAISGTGGGNQPQHF.

The chain uses TRBV6-5 and TRBJ2-7, with D possibly being TRBD1 (6 bases). V was pared by 4 bases and J by 0 bases, with 10 bases between. The CDR3 sequence is 14 residues long. Per germline, CDR1 MNHEY and CDR2 SVGAGI. The CDR3 reads CASSFRRGSYEQYF. The CDR3 DNA is TGTGCCAGCAGTTTCCGCAGGGGCTCCTACGAGCAGTACTTC.

The chain combines TRBV2 with TRBJ1-1, with a tentative D call TRBD1 (6 bases). The V gene lost 7 bases and the J gene lost 0 bases, with 9 bases spanning the gap. The CDR3 has 13 amino acids. Germline CDR1 reads SNHLY; CDR2 reads FYNNEI. Written as DNA, the CDR3 is TGTGCCAGCATTGGACAGATGAACACTGAAGCTTTCTTT. As protein: CASIGQMNTEAFF.

This sequence joins TRBV25-1 and TRBJ2-3; unclear D gene. Trimming cost V 1 base and J 4 bases, with 3 bases left between them. The CDR3 has 12 residues. The germline CDR1 and CDR2 sequences are MGHDK and SYGVNS. CDR3 nucleotide sequence: TGTGCCAGCAGTGAATCGTCAGATACGCAGTATTTT. It specifies CASSESSDTQYF.

The rearrangement links TRBV6-5 to TRBJ1-4, with D perhaps TRBD1 (5 bases). This CDR3 is 15 amino acids long. The V end was cut by 6 bases, the J end by 10 bases, with 21 bases between. CDR1 is MNHEY and CDR2 is SVGAGI in the germline V gene. CDR3 loop: CASRLKWRGGRKLFF. The CDR3 DNA is TGTGCCAGCAGGCTCAAATGGAGGGGAGGAAGAAAACTGTTTTTT.

This clone was detected once. CDR3 sequence: CSVMLQAPTTEAFF. In DNA, the CDR3 is TGCAGCGTTATGTTGCAGGCGCCGACCACTGAAGCTTTCTTT. The V gene is TRBV29-1, the J gene TRBJ1-1, with unresolved D. The CDR3 consists of 14 residues. Germline lookup yields CDR1 SQVTM and CDR2 ANQGSEA. Trimming took 5 bases from V and 4 from J, leaving 17 bases between them. Using reference TRBV29-1 and TRBJ1-1 for the parts outside the CDR3, the full variable domain is SAVISQKPSRDICQRGTSLTIQCQVDSQVTMMFWYRQQPGQSLTLIATANQGSEATYESGFVIDKFPISRPNLTFSTLTVSNMSPEDSSIYLCSVMLQAPTTEAFFGQGTRLTVV.